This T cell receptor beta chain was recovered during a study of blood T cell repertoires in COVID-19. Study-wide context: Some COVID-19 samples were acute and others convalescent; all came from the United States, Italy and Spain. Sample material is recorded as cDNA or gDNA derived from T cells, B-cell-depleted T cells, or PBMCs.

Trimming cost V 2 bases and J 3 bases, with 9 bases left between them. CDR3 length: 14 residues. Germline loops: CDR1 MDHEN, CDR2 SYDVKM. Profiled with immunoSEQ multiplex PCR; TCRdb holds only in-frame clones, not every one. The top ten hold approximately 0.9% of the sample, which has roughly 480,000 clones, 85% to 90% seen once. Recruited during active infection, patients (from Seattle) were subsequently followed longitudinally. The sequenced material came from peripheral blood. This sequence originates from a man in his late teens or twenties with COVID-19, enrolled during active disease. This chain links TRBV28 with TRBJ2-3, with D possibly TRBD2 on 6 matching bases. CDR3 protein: CASSLIGGTDTQYF. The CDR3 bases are TGTGCCAGCAGTTTAATCGGGGGTACAGATACGCAGTATTTT.